This passage covers 18 T cell receptor beta chains from one sample sequenced in a study of T cells after yellow fever vaccination. MiXCR was run by TCRdb on the 5' RACE reads, yielding one entry per CDR3 protein. The sample records some 350,000 distinct CDR3 sequences, roughly 4.3% being singletons. Sequenced material: PBMCs, taken 5 days after the yellow fever booster vaccination. These receptors all come from a man younger than 30 who received the YFV17D yellow fever vaccine.

This clonotype has at least ten counts. The J gene is TRBJ1-6, the V gene TRBV27; D is unresolved. The V gene's germline CDR1 is MNHEY and CDR2 SMNVEV (reference sequence). Trimming cost V 8 bases and J 7 bases, with 15 bases left between them. The CDR3 length is 14 residues. This CDR3 is CASRRAGLNSPLHF. The CDR3 DNA follows: TGTGCCAGCCGTCGGGCAGGCCTCAATTCACCCCTCCACTTT.

The table lists this clonotype with a few counts. V usage is TRBV21-1 and J usage is TRBJ1-1; the table's D call, TRBD1, was not checked against the DNA. TRBV21-1 is assigned pseudogene status. The CDR3 is 12 residues long. CDR3 bases: TGTGCCAGAAGCGGGGGGAGCGCTGAAGCTTTCTTT. Translated, it gives CARSGGSAEAFF.

This clonotype was found a few times. The gene calls are TRBV20-1 and TRBJ2-3; 9 bases match TRBD2. Germline loops: CDR1 DFQATT, CDR2 SNEGSKA (reference sequence). The CDR3 has 15 residues. V gave up 0 bases and J gave up 4 bases; unmatched junction bases: 5. CDR3 coding DNA: TGCAGTGCTAGAGATAGGACTAGCGTTCCAGATACGCAGTATTTT. It encodes CSARDRTSVPDTQYF.

The rearrangement uses TRBV29-1 and TRBJ2-3, with TRBD2 matching 9 bases. Trimming at V came to 3 bases and at J to 2 bases, leaving 3 bases not matched to a gene. Per the germline V gene, CDR1 is SQVTM and CDR2 is ANQGSEA. The CDR3 totals 14 residues. CDR3 amino acids: CSVERGGDTDTQYF. Written as DNA, the CDR3 is TGCAGCGTTGAGCGGGGGGGGGACACAGATACGCAGTATTTT.

Comment on this clonotype: The CDR3 ends on some other residue instead of the conserved phenylalanine or tryptophan, so this is likely a read error. This chain links TRBV7-9 with TRBJ1-5; D is undetermined. CDR1 SEHNR and CDR2 FQNEAQ come from the germline V gene (reference sequence). This CDR3 is 12 amino acids long. V was cut by 4 bases and J by 7 bases, with 8 bases left in between. The CDR3 protein is CASSSTMQPQHI. CDR3 nucleotides: TGTGCCAGCAGCTCCACAATGCAGCCCCAGCATATT.

This chain joins TRBV7-2 and TRBJ2-4; TRBD1 aligns across 9 bases. Germline values: CDR1 SGHTA, CDR2 FQGNSA. V lost 2 bases to trimming and J lost 0 bases; unmatched junction nucleotides: 11. This CDR3 has 19 residues. This CDR3 is CASSLRTGDPRIAKNIQYF. The CDR3 DNA reads as TGTGCCAGCAGCTTAAGGACAGGGGACCCCAGGATAGCCAAAAACATTCAGTACTTC.

The chain couples TRBV9 to TRBJ1-5; D remains ambiguous. Trimming pared 3 bases from V and 0 bases from J, leaving 7 bases between. Per germline, CDR1 SGDLS and CDR2 YYNGEE. The CDR3 contains 14 residues. This chain's CDR3 is CASSAQDSNQPQHF. CDR3 in DNA: TGTGCCAGCAGCGCACAAGATAGCAATCAGCCCCAGCATTTT.

The chain's CDR3 is CASSQDAGQAGDGYTF. For the CDR3, the DNA is TGCGCCAGCAGCCAAGATGCCGGGCAGGCGGGCGATGGCTACACCTTC. This chain joins TRBV4-1 and TRBJ1-2; no clear D. Trimming removed 0 bases from V and 6 bases from J, with 17 bases in between. The CDR3 length is 16 residues. Germline V gene lookup returns CDR1 MGHRA and CDR2 YSYEKL.

This clonotype showed up many times. This chain uses TRBV4-2 with TRBJ2-7; tentative D call: TRBD2 (5 bases). Trimming took off 4 bases at V and 0 bases at J, with 13 bases between the two ends. The CDR3 is made up of 15 amino acids. CDR1 is LGHNA, CDR2 YNFKEQ, per germline. As DNA, the CDR3 is TGTGCCAGCAGCCCTAGCTTAATGTCCTCCTACGAGCAGTACTTC. Its protein product is CASSPSLMSSYEQYF.

The sample holds many counts of this clonotype. The chain combines TRBV4-3 with TRBJ2-1, with 8 bases fitting TRBD2. Germline CDR1 LGHNA, CDR2 YSLEER. V was pared by 4 bases and J by 0 bases, with 2 bases of the junction left unmatched. This CDR3 is 15 amino acids long. This CDR3 is CASSPGTSSYNEQFF. The CDR3 region has the DNA TGCGCCAGCAGCCCCGGGACTAGCTCCTACAATGAGCAGTTCTTC.

This clonotype has at least ten counts. The chain combines TRBV7-2 with TRBJ2-1; 8 bases line up with TRBD2. Trimming took 1 base from V and 8 from J; bases not matched to a gene: 4. The CDR3 extends over 14 amino acids. CDR1 and CDR2 (germline): SGHTA, FQGNSA. The CDR3 is CASSLGLAKDEQFF. The CDR3 nucleotides read TGTGCCAGCAGCTTAGGACTAGCGAAGGATGAGCAGTTCTTC.

This clonotype was seen only a few times. The CDR3 reads CATSIQVTPPYEQYF. DNA for the CDR3: TGTGCCACCAGTATACAGGTGACACCTCCCTACGAGCAGTACTTC. This chain connects TRBV24-1 to TRBJ2-7, with D tentatively TRBD1 (5 bases). The CDR3 is 15 amino acids. Germline V gene data show CDR1 as KGHDR and CDR2 as SFDVKD. With 6 bases removed from V and 2 bases from J, the gap between germline ends came to 16 bases.

This rearrangement joins TRBV18 to TRBJ2-3, with TRBD2 matching 7 bases. The CDR3 is made up of 16 amino acids. Trimming cost V 6 bases and J 0 bases; bases outside gene matches: 9. Germline CDR1 KGHSH, CDR2 LQKENI. DNA for the CDR3: TGTGCCAGCTCGCCGATAGCGGGCGCCAGCACAGATACGCAGTATTTT. This translates into CASSPIAGASTDTQYF.

This clonotype was counted ten times or more. The rearrangement joins TRBV4-3 to TRBJ2-7; D is undetermined. The CDR3 has 17 residues. Deletions cut 1 base from V and 2 bases from J, with 18 bases between. Germline V gene lookup returns CDR1 LGHNA and CDR2 YSLEER. The CDR3 protein is CASSQGIYLIEAYEQYF. CDR3 DNA sequence: TGCGCCAGCAGCCAAGGGATCTACCTGATCGAAGCCTACGAGCAGTACTTC.

This chain joins TRBV7-9 and TRBJ1-1; a weak D match, TRBD1 (5 bases). Trimming removed 2 bases at V and 1 base at J, with 11 bases between. From germline, CDR1 is SEHNR and CDR2 FQNEAQ (reference sequence). This CDR3 has 15 residues. The CDR3: CASSLWGGANTEAFF. In DNA, the CDR3 is TGTGCCAGCAGCTTATGGGGGGGAGCGAACACTGAAGCTTTCTTT. The whole variable domain, remainder taken from reference TRBV7-9 and TRBJ1-1, is DTGVSQNPRHKITKRGQNVTFRCDPISEHNRLYWYRQTLGQGPEFLTYFQNEAQLEKSRLLSDRFSAERPKGSFSTLEIQRTEQGDSAMYLCASSLWGGANTEAFFGQGTRLTVV.

This clonotype was picked up many times. The chain carries TRBV4-3 and TRBJ1-2, with D hard to call. The V end lost 0 bases, the J end lost 7 bases, and 15 bases lay between the germline ends. Germline assignment: CDR1 LGHNA and CDR2 YSLEER. The CDR3 contains 15 residues. The CDR3 is CASSQDPWRRGGYTF. CDR3 nucleotide sequence: TGCGCCAGCAGCCAAGACCCCTGGAGGCGGGGTGGCTACACCTTC.

This clonotype came up a few times. The V gene is TRBV3-1, the J gene TRBJ2-1, with 14 bases that match TRBD2. Germline lookup yields CDR1 LGHDT and CDR2 YNNKEL (reference sequence). The CDR3 extends over 20 amino acids. Germline trimming cut 4 bases from V and 8 bases from J; bases unmatched to any gene: 19. This CDR3 is CASSLTPGLAGALRVDEQFF. For the CDR3, the DNA is TGTGCCAGCAGCCTTACCCCGGGACTAGCGGGGGCCCTCCGGGTTGATGAGCAGTTCTTC.

This clonotype was seen a few times. The chain has TRBV4-1 and TRBJ2-5; D gene unclear. CDR1 and CDR2 from the germline V gene are MGHRA and YSYEKL. This CDR3 region has 13 residues. Trimming stripped 3 bases from V and 4 bases from J, with 9 bases between. The CDR3 sequence: CASSQALVETQYF. Here the CDR3 DNA reads TGCGCCAGCAGCCAGGCCTTAGTAGAGACCCAGTACTTC.